This T cell receptor (beta chain) was captured in a study of blood T cells in healthy people across ages. PCR was performed a second time for about 6 to 12 cycles using a sample-barcoded 5' primer and a J-beta primer mix. Researchers report that each sample yielded at least 3 million CDR3-containing paired-end reads. TCRdb independently ran MiXCR on the 5' RACE reads; one entry per CDR3 protein. The data show about 1 million distinct CDR3 sequences, 45% seen once. CDR1 KGHDR and CDR2 SFDVKD come from the germline V gene. Trimming at V came to 2 bases and at J to 7 bases, leaving 5 bases not matched to a gene. This CDR3 is 17 amino acids long.

The clonotype comes from a woman aged 55-69 years in good health. The chain uses TRBV24-1 and TRBJ2-2; 14 nucleotides agree with TRBD2. The material sequenced was blood. The CDR3 sequence: CATSDWGTSGSFGELFF. CDR3 coding DNA: TGTGCCACCAGTGATTGGGGGACTAGCGGGAGCTTCGGGGAGCTGTTTTTT.